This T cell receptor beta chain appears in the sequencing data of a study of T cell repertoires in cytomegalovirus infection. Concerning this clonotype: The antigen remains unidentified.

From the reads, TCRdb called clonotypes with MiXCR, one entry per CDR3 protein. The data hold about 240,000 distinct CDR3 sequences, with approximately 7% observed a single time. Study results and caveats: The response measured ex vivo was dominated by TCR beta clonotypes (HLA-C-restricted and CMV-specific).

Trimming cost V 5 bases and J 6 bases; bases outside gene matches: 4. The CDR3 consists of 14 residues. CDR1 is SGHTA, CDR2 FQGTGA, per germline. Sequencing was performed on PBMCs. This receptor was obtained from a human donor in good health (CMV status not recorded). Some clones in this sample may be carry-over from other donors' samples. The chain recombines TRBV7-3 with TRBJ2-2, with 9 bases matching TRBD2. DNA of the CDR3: TGTGCCAGCAGCCCTCGGACTAGCGCCGGGGAGCTGTTTTTT. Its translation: CASSPRTSAGELFF.